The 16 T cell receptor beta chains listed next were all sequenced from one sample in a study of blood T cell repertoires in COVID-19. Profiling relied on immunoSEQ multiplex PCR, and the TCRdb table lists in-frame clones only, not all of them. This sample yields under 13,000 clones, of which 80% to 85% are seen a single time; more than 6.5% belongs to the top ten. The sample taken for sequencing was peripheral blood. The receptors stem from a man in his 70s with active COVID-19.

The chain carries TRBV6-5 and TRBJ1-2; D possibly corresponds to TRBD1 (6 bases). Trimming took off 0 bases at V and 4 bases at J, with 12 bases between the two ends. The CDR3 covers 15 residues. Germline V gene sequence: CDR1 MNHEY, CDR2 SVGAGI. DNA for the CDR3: TGTGCCAGCAGTTACTCGTCGGGGGGCGGCTATGGCTACACCTTC. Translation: CASSYSSGGGYGYTF.

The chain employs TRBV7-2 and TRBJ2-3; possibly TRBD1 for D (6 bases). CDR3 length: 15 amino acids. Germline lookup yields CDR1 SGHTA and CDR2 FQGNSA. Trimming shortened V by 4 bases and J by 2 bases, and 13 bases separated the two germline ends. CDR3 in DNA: TGTGCCAGCAGCTCGGGACACAGACTCACAGATACGCAGTATTTT. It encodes CASSSGHRLTDTQYF.

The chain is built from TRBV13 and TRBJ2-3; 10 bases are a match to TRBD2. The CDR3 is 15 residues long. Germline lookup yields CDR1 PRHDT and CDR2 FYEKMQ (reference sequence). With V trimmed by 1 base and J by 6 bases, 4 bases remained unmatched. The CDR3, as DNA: TGTGCCAGCAGCTTAGAGCGGGGGGGCATGGATACGCAGTATTTT. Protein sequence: CASSLERGGMDTQYF.

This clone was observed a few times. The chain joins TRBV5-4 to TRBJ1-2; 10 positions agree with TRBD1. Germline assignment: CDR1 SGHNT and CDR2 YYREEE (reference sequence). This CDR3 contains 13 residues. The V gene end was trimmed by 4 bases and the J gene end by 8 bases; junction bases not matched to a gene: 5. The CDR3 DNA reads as TGTGCCAGCAGCGGACAGGGGGTGGAAGGCTACACCTTC. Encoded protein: CASSGQGVEGYTF.

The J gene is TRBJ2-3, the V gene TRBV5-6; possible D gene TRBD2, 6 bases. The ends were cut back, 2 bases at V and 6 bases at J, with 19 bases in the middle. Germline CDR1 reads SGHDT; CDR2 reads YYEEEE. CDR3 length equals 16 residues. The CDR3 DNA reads TGTGCCAGCAGCTTCCCAGGCCGGGTCGGAGGGGATACGCAGTATTTT. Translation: CASSFPGRVGGDTQYF.

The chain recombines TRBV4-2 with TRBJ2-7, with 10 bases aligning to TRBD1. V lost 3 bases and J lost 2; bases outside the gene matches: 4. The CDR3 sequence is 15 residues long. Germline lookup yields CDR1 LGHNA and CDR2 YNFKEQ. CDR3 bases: TGTGCCAGCAGCCATGGGGACAGGGGTACCTACGAGCAGTACTTC. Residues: CASSHGDRGTYEQYF.

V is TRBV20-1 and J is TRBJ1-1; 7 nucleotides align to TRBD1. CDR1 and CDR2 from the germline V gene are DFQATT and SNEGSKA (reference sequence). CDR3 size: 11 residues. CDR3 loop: CIHRQGTEAFF. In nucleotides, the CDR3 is TGCATCCACCGACAGGGCACTGAAGCTTTCTTT.

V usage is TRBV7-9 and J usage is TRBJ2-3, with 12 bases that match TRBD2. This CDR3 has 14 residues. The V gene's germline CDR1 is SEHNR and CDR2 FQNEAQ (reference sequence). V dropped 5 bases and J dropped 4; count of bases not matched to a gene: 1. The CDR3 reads CASSPSGGADTQYF. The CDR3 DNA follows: TGTGCCAGCAGCCCTAGCGGGGGGGCAGATACGCAGTATTTT.

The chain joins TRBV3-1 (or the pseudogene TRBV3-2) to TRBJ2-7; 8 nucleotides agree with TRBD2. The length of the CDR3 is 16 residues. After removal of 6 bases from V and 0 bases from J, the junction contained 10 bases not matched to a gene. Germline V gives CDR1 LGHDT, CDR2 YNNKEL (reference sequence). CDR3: CASSRRGSGASYEQYF. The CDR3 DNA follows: TGTGCCAGCAGTCGTAGAGGTAGCGGGGCCTCCTACGAGCAGTACTTC.

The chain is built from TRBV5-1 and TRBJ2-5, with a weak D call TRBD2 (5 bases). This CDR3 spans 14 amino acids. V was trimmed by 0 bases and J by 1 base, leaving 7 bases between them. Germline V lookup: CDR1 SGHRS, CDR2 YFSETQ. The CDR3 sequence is CASSLEGSQETQYF. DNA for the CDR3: TGCGCCAGCAGCTTGGAAGGGAGCCAAGAGACCCAGTACTTC.

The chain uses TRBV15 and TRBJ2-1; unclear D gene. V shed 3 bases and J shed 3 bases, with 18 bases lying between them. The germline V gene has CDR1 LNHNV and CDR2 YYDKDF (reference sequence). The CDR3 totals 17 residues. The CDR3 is CATSSSRPTRNYNEQFF. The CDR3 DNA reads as TGTGCCACCAGCAGTTCCCGACCGACTCGGAACTACAATGAGCAGTTCTTC.

For the CDR3, the DNA is TGTGCCAGCAGTTTCCTAGGGGGAATTAGCCAGCCCCAGCATTTT. Translating it yields CASSFLGGISQPQHF. The V call is TRBV27, the J call TRBJ1-5, with a possible D match to TRBD1 (6 bases). V was cut by 3 bases and J by 7 bases, with 16 bases left in between. This CDR3 contains 15 residues. Germline V gene data show CDR1 as MNHEY and CDR2 as SMNVEV (reference sequence).

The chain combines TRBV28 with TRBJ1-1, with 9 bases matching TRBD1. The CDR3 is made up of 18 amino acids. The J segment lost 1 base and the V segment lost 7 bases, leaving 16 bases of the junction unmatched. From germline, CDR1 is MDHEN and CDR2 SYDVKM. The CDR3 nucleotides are TGTGCCAGCACGAACCAACAGGGGGCGCGTAGGGCGAACACTGAAGCTTTCTTT. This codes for CASTNQQGARRANTEAFF.

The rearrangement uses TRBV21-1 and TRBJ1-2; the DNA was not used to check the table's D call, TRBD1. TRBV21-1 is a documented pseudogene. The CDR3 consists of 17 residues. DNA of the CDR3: TGTGCCAGCAGCAGACGACAGGGTACCCCCACTAACTATGGCTACACCTTC. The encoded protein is CASSRRQGTPTNYGYTF.

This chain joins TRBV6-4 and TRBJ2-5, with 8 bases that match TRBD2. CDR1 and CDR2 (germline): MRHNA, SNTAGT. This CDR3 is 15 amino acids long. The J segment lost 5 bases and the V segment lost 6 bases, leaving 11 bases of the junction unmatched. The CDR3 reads CASSAGGGPQETQYF. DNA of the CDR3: TGTGCCAGCAGCGCCGGGGGGGGCCCGCAGGAGACCCAGTACTTC.

CDR3 nucleotide sequence: TGTGCCAGCAGCTTGGGACAGGATAACTATGGCTACACCTTC. Encoded protein: CASSLGQDNYGYTF. The chain recombines TRBV28 with TRBJ1-2, with 8 bases identical to TRBD1. Germline CDR1 reads MDHEN; CDR2 reads SYDVKM. V lost 6 bases to trimming and J lost 1 base; unmatched junction nucleotides: 4. The CDR3 spans 14 residues.